The entry below describes one TCR beta chain. The target of this receptor is not known. No base quality values were provided; no much bigger clone lies one nucleotide off. The sample is drawn from a study of cytomegalovirus exposure and HLA in healthy donors (dated by TCRdb to the late 2010s). Turning to the overall study: In an earlier analysis of under 750 of the donors, about 270 Gb of sequence data and some 100 million unique TCR beta sequences from some 170 million T cells were reported. The number of typed donors differed by locus: roughly 629-640 for A, B, C, DRB1 and DQB1; 500 to 550 for DQA1; 606 for DPA1; and 400 to 480 for DPB1. A handful of DR-DQ haplotypes were handled as single units for association and clustering because linkage in the cohort was strong. Every discovery cohort repertoire had been produced on one sequencing platform. A separate validation cohort of approximately 120 different subjects was used in addition to the approximately 700-subject first cohort. HLA typing included class I and class II loci at four-digit resolution. The study profiled the T cell repertoires of some 610 subjects by immunosequencing and related them to cytomegalovirus serostatus. Rather than drawing on any new phenotypic data, the later analysis identified candidate immune exposures from TCR beta sequences and the way those sequences occurred across donors. To predict cytomegalovirus infection status, the study combined high-throughput TCR immunosequencing, statistical association of individual TCRs with disease status, and machine learning. The study was designed to test whether signatures of past pathogen exposure could be identified by cataloging public T cell receptors. Alongside the repertoire data, information on donor age, sex, ethnicity and CMV serostatus was compiled. In a later analysis, previously published TCR beta repertoires from 550 to 700 donors were re-analyzed and high-resolution HLA genotyping was added so that TCR occurrence patterns could be studied. In a later genetic analysis, genome-wide SNP genotypes for about three fifths of the roughly 670 donors were used, and that subset was treated as a discovery cohort. Of the 398 genotyped donors, roughly 85% fell in the genetic ancestry cluster associated with self-reported Caucasian donors. In an earlier analysis of 500 to 650 of the donors, high-throughput TCR beta sequencing was used to judge whether each TCR beta V gene segment behaved as functional or pseudogenic. Across approximately 400 genotyped donors of the cohort, an average of roughly 230,000 unique TCR beta nucleotide sequences per donor were sequenced, and 15% to 20% of those sequences were non-productive. An early release that covered more than 550 HLA-typed donors contained around 330 gigabases of sequencing data and about 93 million unique TCR sequences.

The cohort was made up of approximately 670 healthy bone marrow donors. At the time of sampling, every cohort member was nominally healthy, though immune exposures that went unrecorded were likely present. The donor tested CMV seropositive and was one of the 289 seropositive cohort members. Each donor provided a peripheral blood sample, and peripheral blood mononuclear cells were used for TCR beta sequencing. The Qiagen DNeasy Blood Extraction Kit was used to extract genomic DNA from the blood cell samples. Libraries were prepared through the immunoSEQ multiplex PCR assay. A mixture of 60 forward primers for TCR Vbeta segments and 13 reverse primers for TCR Jbeta segments was used in the multiplex PCR. A multiplex PCR assay on genomic DNA amplified the CDR3 region of rearranged TCR beta genes. The amplified TCR beta libraries were sequenced on the Illumina HiSeq System as 87-base-pair reads. The source study handled its data this way. Across the roughly 640 repertoires, a later analysis counted about 81 million unique TCR beta chains, approximately 12 million of which were shared by at least two donors. Raw reads were error-corrected and collapsed into unique sequences by a nearest-neighbor algorithm in which closely related sequences were merged to remove PCR and sequencing errors. V, D and J gene segments were assigned by aligning CDR3 sequences to IMGT reference sequences. Each retained sequence needed at least a six-nucleotide match to both a V gene segment and a J gene segment. A rearrangement was called productive if the CDR3 had no stop codons and remained in frame with V and J, and every other rearrangement was called non-productive. CDR3 was defined by IMGT convention, running from the second conserved V-encoded cysteine to the conserved J-encoded phenylalanine. In an earlier analysis of more than 550 of the donors, sequences lacking an unambiguous match to a single V gene segment were excluded. An earlier analysis of 587 of the donors classified V segments as functional when productive rearrangements were above 56.7% and as segregating when the standard deviation between donors was above 5%. A statistical classification framework was built for diagnosing cytomegalovirus status from the catalog of TCR beta chain sequences. V and J gene assignment, in a later analysis, came from comparing TCR nucleotide sequences with IMGT/GENE-DB human TR gene sequences. Using the TCRdist pipeline, a later analysis assigned CDR3 sequences along with most-parsimonious VDJ recombination scenarios. In a later analysis, each TCR beta chain was defined by its CDR3 amino acid sequence together with its V-gene family, and reads without a unique V-gene family were excluded. To address suspected cross-contamination and a sequencing artifact, a later analysis removed under 600 highly shared, low-generation-probability nucleotide sequences. In a later analysis, a clonal expansion index was calculated for each public chain from normalized within-repertoire ranks of inferred template counts. In a later analysis, generation probabilities were computed using a VDJ recombination model fitted to out-of-frame rearrangements, and the results were checked against IGoR. In a later analysis, hypergeometric tests were used to score TCR-TCR, TCR-HLA and TCR-CMV co-occurrence, with a repertoire-size bias correction applied to TCR pairs. To estimate false discovery rates, a later analysis permuted the HLA or CMV assignments 20 times. In a later analysis, co-occurring TCRs were grouped with DBSCAN, and TCRdist sequence similarity was added when clustering was performed within HLA-allele-positive subsets. Repertoires with fewer than 30,000 or more than 120,000 public chains were left out of co-occurrence clustering, as were several repertoires with anomalous nucleotide sharing. Sourced from immuneACCESS, this table was stored by TCRdb with only in-frame sequences that have V and J called. A share of the clones is absent; for the studies checked, an unresolved V gene accounts for under half, and the remainder has no known explanation. V and J calls and clone size follow that table, whereas D and trimming were derived from the DNA. In all, the sample holds more than 60,000 clones, and about 78% of those were seen once. The top ten clones comprise 8% to 10% of the sample.

Overall study results and their limits: It was suggested by the authors that the approach could potentially be generalized to other disease states and immunological phenotypes. In a later analysis, HLA-associated TCR beta chains were found to be more clonally expanded and to have lower generation probabilities than equally common non-associated chains. The classifier was reported to diagnose cytomegalovirus status with high specificity and sensitivity in both the original cohort and the validation cohort. Across donors, most TCR sequences were observed very rarely, whereas some public TCRs were present in many individuals. A later genetic analysis reported fewer N-insertions in productive TCRs among donors in an Asian-associated ancestry cluster than the roughly 640-donor mean. A total of some 180 TCR beta chains were listed by the study as associated with cytomegalovirus. The sequencing pipeline was judged likely to have produced a cluster of highly shared sequence variants as a technical artifact. Assigning TCR associations to individual alleles was difficult when HLA alleles, especially DR and DQ, strongly co-occurred. According to a later analysis, parvovirus B19, influenza, CMV and Epstein-Barr virus appeared linked to several top co-occurrence clusters. Because some donors lacked HLA typing at each locus, the association tests relied only on the typed subset. According to a later analysis, TCR association rates differed among HLA loci, with DRB1 alleles showing the most associated TCRs and HLA-C alleles showing the fewest. In an earlier analysis of some 540 of the donors, most TCR beta V segments appeared in productive rearrangements about 90% or about 30% of the time, broadly matching IMGT annotations. Presence/absence analyses assumed roughly uniform sequencing depth across donors, an assumption that may not hold. The earlier analysis of a few hundred of the donors excluded approximately 17 rarely observed V segments, including chromosome 9 orphons, because counts were too low. A later analysis found that most CMV-associated TCR beta chains appeared HLA-restricted, with HLA associations seemingly driven largely by CMV exposure. An association between a missense DCLRE1C variant and V-gene and J-gene trimming of TCR beta chains was found in a later genetic analysis and replicated in an independent cohort. A later analysis associated 15,000 to 20,000 TCR beta sequences with specific HLA alleles at a false discovery rate of 0.05. Correlated functional status among segregating V segments might reflect linkage disequilibrium, but an unknown experimental factor could not be ruled out. In vitro tests confirmed that three of the cytomegalovirus-associated TCR beta chains recognize cytomegalovirus antigens. For the cohort, immune exposure information was limited to CMV serostatus. Only TCR beta chains were sequenced in this cohort, and the absence of alpha or paired-chain data limited detectable features. A further reported finding was that TCR beta sequences accurately predicted the HLA-A and HLA-B alleles for most subjects in the first cohort. Some IMGT-functional V segments, including TRBV6-2 and TRBV6-3, could not be distinguished by the 87-base-pair reads and were therefore excluded.

CDR1 and CDR2 are drawn from the germline V gene: MNHEY, SVGAGI. V loses 3 bases of germline sequence and J loses 2 bases, and the interval between the two ends is 14 bases. CDR3 length: 16 amino acids, cysteine to phenylalanine. Only the CDR3 DNA stays, 48 bases, in frame from base 1. This receptor was taken from a woman aged 35 to 49 in good health and CMV-seropositive. In this chain, TRBV6-5 is recombined with TRBJ1-5; the best D guess is TRBD1, with 5 bases matching. Sequenced: PBMCs. The CDR3 protein sequence reads: CASSYPWDFRNQPQHF. The DNA sequence is as follows: TGTGCCAGCAGTTATCCCTGGGACTTTCGCAATCAGCCCCAGCATTTT.